The 21 T cell receptor beta chains in this list originate from one sample, sequenced in a study of CD8 T cells in Susac syndrome. RNA totalling roughly 0.45 to 1 ug underwent reverse transcription with random hexamers. TCRdb reprocessed the immunoSEQ multiplex PCR reads with MiXCR, giving one entry per CDR3 protein. The profile shows about 200,000 distinct CDR3 sequences, 90% to 95% of them singletons. The sequenced sample consisted of CD4+ T cells from PBMCs. The receptors were gathered from a human donor in good health.

This chain uses TRBV28 with TRBJ2-3, with TRBD2 matching over 9 bases. Germline loops: CDR1 MDHEN, CDR2 SYDVKM. V lost 7 bases and J lost 3; bases outside the gene matches: 5. CDR3 length: 14 residues. The DNA for the CDR3 is TGTGCCAGCACACGGGCGGGAGGGACAGATACGCAGTATTTT. It encodes CASTRAGGTDTQYF.

The chain uses TRBV9 and TRBJ2-5; D possibly corresponds to TRBD1 (5 bases). V lost 0 bases and J lost 5, with 8 bases in between. The V gene's germline CDR1 is SGDLS and CDR2 YYNGEE. The CDR3 contains 13 residues. In nucleotides, the CDR3 is TGTGCCAGCAGCGTAGAAGGGGTTGAGACCCAGTACTTC. Translating it yields CASSVEGVETQYF. The full variable domain, completed using reference TRBV9 and TRBJ2-5, is DSGVTQTPKHLITATGQRVTLRCSPRSGDLSVYWYQQSLDQGLQFLIQYYNGEERAKGNILERFSAQQFPDLHSELNLSSLELGDSALYFCASSVEGVETQYFGPGTRLLVL.

The V and J genes are TRBV20-1 and TRBJ2-1; D tentatively fits TRBD1 or TRBD2 (6 bases each). Germline CDR1 DFQATT, CDR2 SNEGSKA (reference sequence). Trimming took off 1 base at V and 0 bases at J, with 13 bases between the two ends. This CDR3 is built from 16 residues. CDR3 in DNA: TGCAGTGCTAGAGTTCGGGGGCAGAGCTCCTACAATGAGCAGTTCTTC. It translates to CSARVRGQSSYNEQFF.

This rearrangement joins TRBV6-1 to TRBJ1-5; the match to TRBD1 covers 9 bases. Germline CDR1 is MNHNS and CDR2 is SASEGT. This CDR3 is 17 amino acids long. V lost 6 bases, J lost 2 bases, and 11 bases stayed unmatched. CDR3 amino acids: CASSRGTGKFGNQPQHF. CDR3 coding DNA: TGTGCCAGCAGCCGAGGGACAGGGAAATTTGGCAATCAGCCCCAGCATTTT.

The chain carries TRBV3-1 and TRBJ2-3; 9 bases are a match to TRBD2. V lost 7 bases, J lost 4 bases, and 6 bases stayed unmatched. Germline V gene lookup returns CDR1 LGHDT and CDR2 YNNKEL (reference sequence). The CDR3 spans 14 residues. CDR3 in DNA: TGTGCCAGCACCCGGACTAGCGCTTCAGATACGCAGTATTTT. It codes for CASTRTSASDTQYF.

The CDR3 DNA is TGTGCCAGCAGTGTCCAGCACCCTAACTATGGCTACACCTTC. Its protein is CASSVQHPNYGYTF. This chain joins TRBV2 and TRBJ1-2; D is ambiguous. The CDR3 has 14 amino acids. V dropped 4 bases and J dropped 0 bases, with 9 bases sitting between them. In germline, CDR1 is SNHLY, CDR2 FYNNEI.

The genes are TRBV29-1 and TRBJ1-3; D unresolved. Trimming took off 5 bases at V and 0 bases at J, with 8 bases between the two ends. This CDR3 contains 13 residues. Germline values: CDR1 SQVTM, CDR2 ANQGSEA. CDR3 protein: CSVNVISGNTIYF. The CDR3 region has the DNA TGCAGCGTTAATGTGATCTCTGGAAACACCATATATTTT.

J is TRBJ1-4 and V is TRBV4-3; 8 bases match TRBD1. CDR1 is LGHNA and CDR2 is YSLEER in the germline V gene. J gave up 5 bases and V 3 bases, and 2 bases lay outside the gene matches. The length of the CDR3 is 14 residues. The CDR3 coding sequence is TGCGCCAGCAGCCAGGACAGGGCAAATGAAAAACTGTTTTTT. Encoded protein: CASSQDRANEKLFF.

The V call is TRBV9, the J call TRBJ1-1; TRBD1 agrees at 9 bases. With V trimmed by 0 bases and J by 4 bases, 4 bases remained unmatched. This CDR3 comprises 15 residues. Germline V gene sequence: CDR1 SGDLS, CDR2 YYNGEE. CDR3 sequence (DNA): TGTGCCAGCAGCGTAGCGGGGACAGGGACCACTGAAGCTTTCTTT. Amino acids: CASSVAGTGTTEAFF.

This clonotype was detected only once. The chain couples TRBV27 to TRBJ2-5, with D tentatively TRBD2 (5 bases). CDR1 is MNHEY and CDR2 is SMNVEV in the germline V gene (reference sequence). Between the trimmed V and J ends, which lost 5 bases and 5 bases, there was a span of 12 bases. The CDR3 is 13 amino acids. This chain's CDR3 is CASSPSAAETQYF. The DNA for the CDR3 is TGTGCCAGCAGTCCCTCAGCGGCGGAGACCCAGTACTTC.

The chain carries TRBV27 and TRBJ2-7, with TRBD2 matching 7 bases. Germline V lookup: CDR1 MNHEY, CDR2 SMNVEV (reference sequence). Trimming took 5 bases from V and 5 from J; bases not matched to a gene: 24. The CDR3 consists of 19 residues. In DNA form, the CDR3 reads TGTGCCAGCAGTACCCTTCCCCCCACTAGCGACCCACCCATCGACGAGCAGTACGTC. It codes for CASSTLPPTSDPPIDEQYV.

The V and J genes are TRBV7-9 and TRBJ2-4; tentatively, D is TRBD2 (7 bases). V was shortened by 2 bases and J by 7 bases, with 18 bases between the two germline ends. This CDR3 is built from 16 residues. Per the germline V gene, CDR1 is SEHNR and CDR2 is FQNEAQ (reference sequence). The CDR3 reads CASSLRSEGGTNIQYF. The CDR3 DNA reads as TGTGCCAGCAGCTTACGGTCAGAGGGGGGGACGAACATTCAGTACTTC.

This sequence joins TRBV20-1 and TRBJ2-3; 9 bases align to TRBD2. CDR1 and CDR2 from the germline V gene are DFQATT and SNEGSKA (reference sequence). Trimming at V came to 3 bases and at J to 2 bases, leaving 9 bases not matched to a gene. The CDR3 covers 16 residues. The CDR3 here is CSASRREGPSTDTQYF. In nucleotides, the CDR3 is TGCAGTGCTAGCCGGCGGGAGGGCCCCTCCACAGATACGCAGTATTTT.

This clonotype was picked up one time. The V gene is TRBV28, the J gene TRBJ1-5; TRBD1 is a possible D gene (5 bases). This CDR3 spans 15 amino acids. V lost 1 base, J lost 4 bases, and 11 bases lay in between. Germline CDR1 MDHEN, CDR2 SYDVKM. CDR3 loop: CASSLYRQFNQPQHF. CDR3 sequence (DNA): TGTGCCAGCAGTTTATACCGACAGTTTAATCAGCCCCAGCATTTT.

The J gene is TRBJ1-5, the V gene TRBV15; maybe TRBD1 (5 bases). The CDR3 extends over 15 amino acids. V gave up 1 base and J gave up 1 base, with 8 bases separating them. The germline V gene has CDR1 LNHNV and CDR2 YYDKDF (reference sequence). The CDR3 nucleotides are TGTGCCACCAGCAGAGGTACAGGCAGCAATCAGCCCCAGCATTTT. Protein: CATSRGTGSNQPQHF.

The chain carries TRBV13 and TRBJ2-3; possible D gene TRBD1, 6 bases. The CDR3 extends over 15 amino acids. Trimming left V 0 bases short and J 4 bases short, with 11 bases between. From germline, CDR1 is PRHDT and CDR2 FYEKMQ (reference sequence). The CDR3 DNA sequence: TGTGCCAGCAGCTTAGGGACCGGACAGTCAGATACGCAGTATTTT. Protein sequence: CASSLGTGQSDTQYF.

Concerning this clonotype itself: It is unclear where the CDR3 begins or ends on the DNA, so no DNA is shown, and the CDR3 is as TCRdb lists it. The V gene is TRBV14, the J gene TRBJ2-3; the table's D call TRBD1 went unverified against the DNA. The CDR3 comprises 14 residues, both ends counted. Germline CDR1 reads SGHDN; CDR2 reads FVKESK. This chain's CDR3 is CASSPQWAFFWQYF.

This chain uses TRBV29-1 with TRBJ2-3, with TRBD1 identical over 11 bases. The CDR3 length is 13 residues. The germline gives CDR1 SQVTM, CDR2 ANQGSEA. V shed 7 bases, J shed 3 bases, and the junction held 3 bases outside the gene matches. CDR3 protein: CSEGQGATDTQYF. The CDR3 region has the DNA TGCAGCGAAGGACAGGGGGCTACAGATACGCAGTATTTT.

As DNA, the CDR3 is TGCAGTGCTAGAGATACCCTGGGGATACAAGAGACCCAGTACTTC. Amino acids: CSARDTLGIQETQYF. This chain joins TRBV20-1 and TRBJ2-5; D is unresolved. The CDR3 runs 15 residues. Trimming removed 0 bases at V and 2 bases at J, with 13 bases between. Germline-derived CDR1 and CDR2 are DFQATT and SNEGSKA (reference sequence).

The chain recombines TRBV7-9 with TRBJ2-7; D is undetermined. This CDR3 has 14 amino acids. CDR1 and CDR2 (germline): SEHNR, FQNEAQ (reference sequence). V was shortened by 1 base and J by 5 bases, with 12 bases between the two germline ends. CDR3 nucleotide sequence: TGTGCCAGCAGCTTAGAGTGGATGAGCGACGAGCAGTACGTC. Its protein is CASSLEWMSDEQYV.

This chain joins TRBV20-1 and TRBJ2-7; D is uncertain. Per the germline V gene, CDR1 is DFQATT and CDR2 is SNEGSKA (reference sequence). V was trimmed by 5 bases and J by 5 bases, leaving 13 bases between them. There are 12 residues in the CDR3. CDR3 DNA sequence: TGCAGTGCTGGGCAAGGACGGCACGAGCAGTACGTC. Protein product: CSAGQGRHEQYV.